These 18 T cell receptor beta chains came from one sample sequenced in a study of human T cells and chemical hapten exposure. Time point indicated: patch test 2, 6 weeks after DPC sensitization. The treatment here: therapeutic diphenylcyclopropenone sensitization with weekly scalp DPC. TCRdb independently ran MiXCR on the RACE reads; one entry per CDR3 protein. The sample includes more than 85,000 distinct CDR3 sequences, 9.2% of them seen just once. This specimen consisted of whole blood, obtained in connection with sensitization to the hapten diphenylcyclopropenone (DPC). All receptors come from a middle-aged woman with alopecia areata. Some clones in this sample may be carry-over from other donors' samples.

There are a few counts of this clonotype. This chain connects TRBV7-2 to TRBJ1-2; TRBD1 aligns across 7 bases. The J segment lost 4 bases and the V segment lost 4 bases, leaving 6 bases of the junction unmatched. From germline, CDR1 is SGHTA and CDR2 FQGNSA. The CDR3 is 14 amino acids. This chain's CDR3 is CASSSAGTAYGYTF. CDR3 in DNA: TGTGCCAGCAGCTCCGCCGGGACAGCCTATGGCTACACCTTC.

This sequence joins TRBV20-1 and TRBJ2-1; tentative D call: TRBD2 (8 bases). Germline CDR1 and CDR2: DFQATT and SNEGSKA (reference sequence). This CDR3 spans 15 amino acids. The CDR3 DNA sequence: TGCAGCCTAAGTAGGGGGCTAGCGGGCTACAATGAGCAGTTCTTC. This gives the protein CSLSRGLAGYNEQFF.

The gene calls are TRBV6-6 and TRBJ2-6; TRBD1 matches at 8 bases. Germline values: CDR1 MNHNY, CDR2 SVGAGI (reference sequence). The CDR3 runs to 20 residues. Losses at the gene ends were 0 bases for V and 0 bases for J; bases not matched to a gene: 10. CDR3 amino acids: CASSYSGQGADFSGANVLTF. The CDR3 DNA reads as TGTGCCAGCAGTTACTCAGGTCAGGGGGCCGATTTCTCTGGGGCCAACGTCCTGACTTTC.

The gene calls are TRBV12-3 or TRBV12-4 and TRBJ2-2, with D possibly matching TRBD2 (7 bases). This CDR3 region has 16 residues. Trimming cost V 7 bases and J 6 bases, with 21 bases left between them. The DNA of the CDR3 is TGTGCCAGCACCTCCTCGGGCGGGGGCGGTTCCGGGGAGCTGTTTTTT. Translated, it gives CASTSSGGGGSGELFF.

In this sample, this clonotype turned up a few times. The chain joins TRBV5-4 to TRBJ2-5; D ambiguous. CDR1 and CDR2 (germline): SGHNT, YYREEE (reference sequence). Trimming took 2 bases from V and 2 from J, leaving 7 bases between them. CDR3 length: 13 residues. The DNA for the CDR3 is TGTGCCAGCAGCTTAGGAAAACAAGAGACCCAGTACTTC. Translating gives CASSLGKQETQYF.

This clonotype showed up many times. The chain uses TRBV3-1 and TRBJ1-3, with unresolved D. Trimming removed 2 bases at V and 0 bases at J, with 8 bases between. This CDR3 region has 15 residues. The V gene's germline CDR1 is LGHDT and CDR2 YNNKEL (reference sequence). This CDR3 reads CASSQSISSGNTIYF. DNA for the CDR3: TGTGCCAGCAGCCAATCTATTAGCTCTGGAAACACCATATATTTT.

The table lists this clonotype with many counts. The chain recombines TRBV29-1 with TRBJ2-5; D unresolved. CDR3 length equals 15 residues. V was cut by 4 bases and J by 0 bases, with 15 bases left in between. Germline CDR1 is SQVTM and CDR2 is ANQGSEA. The CDR3 DNA sequence: TGCAGCGTTGCGAGAAGGGCCCAGTACCAAGAGACCCAGTACTTC. It is translated as CSVARRAQYQETQYF.

The chain recombines TRBV3-1 with TRBJ1-2; no firm D call. Germline V gene lookup returns CDR1 LGHDT and CDR2 YNNKEL (reference sequence). Trimming pared 4 bases from V and 8 bases from J, leaving 23 bases between. This CDR3 region has 16 residues. Here the CDR3 reads CASSPPHLTRKDGYTF. DNA for the CDR3: TGTGCCAGCAGCCCGCCTCATCTTACCCGGAAGGACGGCTACACCTTC. The full variable domain, rest sourced from reference TRBV3-1 and TRBJ1-2, is DTAVSQTPKYLVTQMGNDKSIKCEQNLGHDTMYWYKQDSKKFLKIMFSYNNKELIINETVPNRFSPKSPDKAHLNLHINSLELGDSAVYFCASSPPHLTRKDGYTFGSGTRLTVV.

About this clonotype itself: A read error may produce the germline difference seen at one junction end. This rearrangement joins TRBV12-3 or TRBV12-4 to TRBJ2-7; 9 bases are shared with TRBD1. The CDR3 extends over 14 amino acids. This CDR3 is CASRPDRGSYEQCF. DNA of the CDR3: TGTGCCAGCAGACCTGACAGGGGGAGCTACGAGCAGTGCTTC.

CDR3 sequence: CASSLSTQGAREQYF. As DNA, the CDR3 is TGCGCCAGCAGCTTAAGTACGCAGGGGGCGCGCGAGCAGTACTTC. The chain employs TRBV5-1 and TRBJ2-7; 8 bases map to TRBD1. CDR1 is SGHRS, CDR2 YFSETQ, per germline. The CDR3 runs to 15 residues. The trim removed 2 bases at V and 6 bases at J, leaving 10 bases unmatched.

On this clonotype: This may stem from a read error, because a much larger clone lies one nucleotide away. Since no conserved phenylalanine or tryptophan closes the CDR3, a read error is the likely cause. This chain uses TRBV29-1 with TRBJ2-6, with unresolved D. The CDR3 is 15 residues long. V shed 6 bases and J shed 0 bases, with 12 bases lying between them. Germline assignment: CDR1 SQVTM and CDR2 ANQGSEA. CDR3 nucleotide sequence: TGCAGCGTCCCGCATATCAGCTCTGGGGCCAACGTCCTGACTTCC. It specifies CSVPHISSGANVLTS.

The chain combines TRBV3-1 with TRBJ1-1; D is ambiguous. This CDR3 spans 12 amino acids. Germline V lookup: CDR1 LGHDT, CDR2 YNNKEL (reference sequence). Deletions cut 1 base from V and 9 bases from J, with 9 bases between. The CDR3 DNA follows: TGTGCCAGCAGCCAAGGTGCGTTCAAAGCTTTCTTT. As protein: CASSQGAFKAFF.

This clonotype was counted ten times or more. The chain uses TRBV9 and TRBJ2-3, with D possibly TRBD1 on 7 matching bases. Trimming stripped 3 bases from V and 5 bases from J, with 16 bases between. Germline CDR1 and CDR2: SGDLS and YYNGEE. This CDR3 comprises 15 residues. CDR3 coding DNA: TGTGCCAGCAGCGGGCAGGGGGGCCTGTTAGATACGCAGTATTTT. Translating it yields CASSGQGGLLDTQYF.

This clonotype was seen ten or more times. J is TRBJ1-5 and V is TRBV24-1, with 11 bases matching TRBD1. V lost 4 bases, J lost 2 bases, and 6 bases stayed unmatched. Germline V gene data show CDR1 as KGHDR and CDR2 as SFDVKD. The CDR3 has 17 residues. The CDR3 region is CATSESGTGGGNQPQHF. The CDR3 DNA is TGTGCCACCAGTGAGTCCGGGACAGGGGGTGGCAATCAGCCCCAGCATTTT.

The chain combines TRBV11-2 with TRBJ2-5, with D perhaps TRBD1 (6 bases). With 1 base removed from V and 5 bases from J, the gap between germline ends came to 14 bases. Germline CDR1 and CDR2: SGHAT and FQNNGV. This CDR3 spans 15 amino acids. CDR3 residues: CASSLVRTAIETQYF. In DNA form, the CDR3 reads TGTGCCAGCAGCTTAGTTCGGACAGCCATCGAGACCCAGTACTTC.

This clonotype occurred many times. The rearrangement uses TRBV5-6 and TRBJ2-3; 7 bases fit TRBD2. V was pared by 3 bases and J by 4 bases, with 5 bases of the junction left unmatched. In germline, CDR1 is SGHDT, CDR2 YYEEEE. This CDR3 has 14 amino acids. The CDR3 sequence: CASSSASGADTQYF. As DNA, the CDR3 is TGTGCCAGCAGCTCGGCCAGCGGGGCAGATACGCAGTATTTT.

The V call is TRBV3-1, the J call TRBJ2-1; 11 nucleotides align to TRBD2. The CDR3 extends over 16 amino acids. Trimming removed 4 bases from V and 8 bases from J; junction bases left unmatched: 10. Germline CDR1 and CDR2: LGHDT and YNNKEL (reference sequence). CDR3 DNA: TGTGCCAGCAGCCGGGGCTTAGCGGGGGGGCTATATGAGCAGTTCTTC. It yields the protein CASSRGLAGGLYEQFF.

The chain couples TRBV2 to TRBJ2-2; 12 nucleotides line up with TRBD2. Looked up from germline, CDR1 is SNHLY and CDR2 is FYNNEI. Losses at the gene ends were 6 bases for V and 10 bases for J; bases not matched to a gene: 9. CDR3 length: 15 amino acids. The DNA for the CDR3 is TGTGCCAGCAGCCTAGCGGGGGGGTACGCCGTGGAGCTGTTTTTT. Encoded protein: CASSLAGGYAVELFF. Using reference TRBV2 and TRBJ2-2 for the parts outside the CDR3, the full variable domain is EPEVTQTPSHQVTQMGQEVILRCVPISNHLYFYWYRQILGQKVEFLVSFYNNEISEKSEIFDDQFSVERPDGSNFTLKIRSTKLEDSAMYFCASSLAGGYAVELFFGEGSRLTVL.